The clone carrying this T cell receptor (beta chain) was counted only a few times. What it recognizes is unknown. This CDR3 region has 12 residues. CDR1 and CDR2 (germline): MNHEY, SVGAGI. V was pared by 4 bases and J by 5 bases, with 7 bases between. This sample is drawn from a study of cytotoxic CD8 clonotypes in ibrutinib-treated CLL. Study conclusions and caveats: Clonality increased at ibrutinib response, then returned toward baseline at progression. Under therapy, public clonotypes either contracted or stayed stable, and they were uncommon.

Cryopreserved PBMCs were the source of around 2 micrograms of genomic DNA, which went to TCR beta libraries. The data were produced by immunoSEQ multiplex PCR, yet TCRdb's version contains in-frame clones alone and is incomplete. The data contain hundreds of thousands of clones, around 70% of them singletons. This TCR was recovered from a human donor with chronic lymphocytic leukemia. The sample in question was PBMCs, obtained after 24 months of ibrutinib treatment. This chain links TRBV6-5 with TRBJ2-3; possibly TRBD1 for D (5 bases). The CDR3 DNA sequence: TGTGCCAGCAGTTCCCAGGGAGATACGCAGTATTTT. Protein product: CASSSQGDTQYF.